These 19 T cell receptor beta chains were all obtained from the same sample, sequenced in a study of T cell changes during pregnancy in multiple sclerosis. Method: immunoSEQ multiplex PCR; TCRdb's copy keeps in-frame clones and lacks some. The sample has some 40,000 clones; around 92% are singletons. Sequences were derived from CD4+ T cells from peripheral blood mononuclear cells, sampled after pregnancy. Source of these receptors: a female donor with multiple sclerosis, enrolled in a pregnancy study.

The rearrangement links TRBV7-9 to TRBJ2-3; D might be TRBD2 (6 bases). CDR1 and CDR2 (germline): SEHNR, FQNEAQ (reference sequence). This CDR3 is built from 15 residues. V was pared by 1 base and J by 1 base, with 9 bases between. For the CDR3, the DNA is TGTGCCAGCAGCTTAGTCGGCGGGGGCACAGATACGCAGTATTTT. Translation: CASSLVGGGTDTQYF.

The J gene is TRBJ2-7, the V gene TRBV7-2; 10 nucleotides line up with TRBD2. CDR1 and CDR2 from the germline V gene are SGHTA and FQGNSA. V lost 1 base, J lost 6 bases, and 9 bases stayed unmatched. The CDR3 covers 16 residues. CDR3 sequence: CASSLVKSGGAVEQYF. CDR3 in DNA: TGTGCCAGCAGCTTAGTGAAGAGCGGGGGGGCGGTCGAGCAGTACTTC.

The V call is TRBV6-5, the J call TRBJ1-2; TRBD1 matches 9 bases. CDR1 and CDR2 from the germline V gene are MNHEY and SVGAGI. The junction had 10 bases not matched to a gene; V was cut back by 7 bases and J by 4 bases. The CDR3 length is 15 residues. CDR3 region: CASTLTGGAFYGYTF. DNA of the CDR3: TGTGCCAGCACCCTTACAGGGGGCGCTTTCTATGGCTACACCTTC.

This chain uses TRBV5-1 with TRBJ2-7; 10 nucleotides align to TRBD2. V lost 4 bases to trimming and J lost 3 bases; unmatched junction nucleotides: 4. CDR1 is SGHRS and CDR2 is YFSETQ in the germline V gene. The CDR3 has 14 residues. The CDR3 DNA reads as TGCGCCAGCAGCCGGACTAGCGGATACTACGAGCAGTACTTC. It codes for CASSRTSGYYEQYF.

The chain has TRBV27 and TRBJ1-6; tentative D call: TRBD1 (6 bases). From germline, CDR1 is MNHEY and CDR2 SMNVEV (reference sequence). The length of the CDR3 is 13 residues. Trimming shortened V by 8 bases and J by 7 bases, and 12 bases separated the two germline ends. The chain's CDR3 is CASQDSHNSPLHF. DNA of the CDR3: TGTGCCAGCCAGGACAGCCACAATTCACCCCTCCACTTT.

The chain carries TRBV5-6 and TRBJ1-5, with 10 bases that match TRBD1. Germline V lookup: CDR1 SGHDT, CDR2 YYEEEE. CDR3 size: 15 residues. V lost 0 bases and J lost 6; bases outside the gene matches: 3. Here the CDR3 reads CASSLGQGAIQPQHF. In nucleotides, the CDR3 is TGTGCCAGCAGCTTGGGACAGGGGGCGATTCAGCCCCAGCATTTT.

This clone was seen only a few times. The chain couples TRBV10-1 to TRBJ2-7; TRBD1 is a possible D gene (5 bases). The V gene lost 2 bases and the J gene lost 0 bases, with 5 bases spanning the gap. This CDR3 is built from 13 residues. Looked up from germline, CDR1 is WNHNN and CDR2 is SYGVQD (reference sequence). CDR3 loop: CASSEDSSYEQYF. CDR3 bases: TGCGCCAGCAGTGAGGACAGCTCCTACGAGCAGTACTTC.

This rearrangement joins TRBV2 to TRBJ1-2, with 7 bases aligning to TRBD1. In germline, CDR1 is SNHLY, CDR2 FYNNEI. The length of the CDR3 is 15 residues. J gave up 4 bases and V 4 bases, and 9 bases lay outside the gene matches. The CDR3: CASSGGDSPPYGYTF. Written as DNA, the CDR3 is TGTGCCAGCAGTGGAGGGGACAGCCCACCCTATGGCTACACCTTC.

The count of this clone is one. CDR3 region: CASSQNLGQGRTEAFF. In DNA form, the CDR3 reads TGTGCCAGCAGCCAAAACTTGGGACAGGGTAGGACTGAAGCTTTCTTT. V and J are TRBV14 and TRBJ1-1; 9 bases align to TRBD1. This CDR3 spans 16 amino acids. The germline gives CDR1 SGHDN, CDR2 FVKESK. The ends lost 2 bases at V and 5 bases at J; junction bases unmatched: 9.

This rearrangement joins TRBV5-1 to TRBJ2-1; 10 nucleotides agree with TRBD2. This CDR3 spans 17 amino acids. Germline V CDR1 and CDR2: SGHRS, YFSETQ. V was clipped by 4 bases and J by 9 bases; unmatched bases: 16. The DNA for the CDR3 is TGCGCCAGCAGCCTCAGCTTAGCGGGGGGAATAGTTAGTGAGCAGTTCTTC. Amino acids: CASSLSLAGGIVSEQFF.

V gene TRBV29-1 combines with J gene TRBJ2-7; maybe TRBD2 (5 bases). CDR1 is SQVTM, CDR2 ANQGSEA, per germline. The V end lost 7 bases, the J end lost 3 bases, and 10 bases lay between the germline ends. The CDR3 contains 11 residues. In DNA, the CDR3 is TGCAGCGGGACTGACGACTACGAGCAGTACTTC. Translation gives CSGTDDYEQYF.

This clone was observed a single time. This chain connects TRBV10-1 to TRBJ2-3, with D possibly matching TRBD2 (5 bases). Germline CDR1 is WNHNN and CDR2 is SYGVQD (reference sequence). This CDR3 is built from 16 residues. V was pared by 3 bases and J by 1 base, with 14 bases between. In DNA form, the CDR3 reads TGCGCCAGCAGTGATCTGAGGGCAATTGGCACAGATACGCAGTATTTT. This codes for CASSDLRAIGTDTQYF.

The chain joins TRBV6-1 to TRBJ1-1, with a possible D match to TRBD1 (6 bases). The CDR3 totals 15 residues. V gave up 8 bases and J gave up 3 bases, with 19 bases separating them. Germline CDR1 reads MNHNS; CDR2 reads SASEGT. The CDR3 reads CASLLTLGGDTEAFF. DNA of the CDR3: TGTGCCAGCTTGCTGACATTAGGGGGGGACACTGAAGCTTTCTTT.

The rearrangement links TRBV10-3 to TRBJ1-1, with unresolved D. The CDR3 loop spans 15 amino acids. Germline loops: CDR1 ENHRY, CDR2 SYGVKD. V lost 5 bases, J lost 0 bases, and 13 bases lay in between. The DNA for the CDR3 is TGTGCCATCAGTACAACACACGAAATGAACACTGAAGCTTTCTTT. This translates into CAISTTHEMNTEAFF.

As DNA, the CDR3 is TGTGCCAGCAGCCAAGTCGTGGCTTTATGGGCCCAAGAGACCCAGTACTTC. Its protein product is CASSQVVALWAQETQYF. The chain couples TRBV14 to TRBJ2-5; D uncertain. The germline CDR1 and CDR2 sequences are SGHDN and FVKESK. Trimming removed 1 base at V and 1 base at J, with 16 bases between. The CDR3 covers 17 residues.

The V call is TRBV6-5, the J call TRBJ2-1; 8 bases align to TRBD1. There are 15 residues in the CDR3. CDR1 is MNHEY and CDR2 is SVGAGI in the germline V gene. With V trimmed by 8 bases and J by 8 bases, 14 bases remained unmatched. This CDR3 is CASGQDRGHSDEQFF. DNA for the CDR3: TGTGCCAGCGGCCAAGACAGGGGACATAGTGATGAGCAGTTCTTC.

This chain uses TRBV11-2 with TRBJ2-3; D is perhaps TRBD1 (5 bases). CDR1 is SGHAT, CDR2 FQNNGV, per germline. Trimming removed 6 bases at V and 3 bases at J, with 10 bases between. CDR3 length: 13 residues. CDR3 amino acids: CASRRQGTDTQYF. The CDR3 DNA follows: TGTGCCAGCAGGAGGCAGGGTACAGATACGCAGTATTTT. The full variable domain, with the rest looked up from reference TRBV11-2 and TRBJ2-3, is EAGVAQSPRYKIIEKRQSVAFWCNPISGHATLYWYQQILGQGPKLLIQFQNNGVVDDSQLPKDRFSAERLKGVDSTLKIQPAKLEDSAVYLCASRRQGTDTQYFGPGTRLTVL.

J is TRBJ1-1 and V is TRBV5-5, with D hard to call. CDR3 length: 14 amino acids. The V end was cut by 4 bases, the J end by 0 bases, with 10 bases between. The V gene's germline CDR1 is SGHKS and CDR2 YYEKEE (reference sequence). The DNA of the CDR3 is TGTGCCAGCAGCGCGAGGCAGTTGAACACTGAAGCTTTCTTT. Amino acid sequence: CASSARQLNTEAFF.

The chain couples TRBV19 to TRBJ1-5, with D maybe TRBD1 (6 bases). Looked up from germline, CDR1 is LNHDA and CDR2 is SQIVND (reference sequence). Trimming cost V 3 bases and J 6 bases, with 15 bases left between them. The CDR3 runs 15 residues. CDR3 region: CASSMGGQGAQPQHF. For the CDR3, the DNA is TGTGCCAGTAGTATGGGGGGGCAGGGAGCTCAGCCCCAGCATTTT.